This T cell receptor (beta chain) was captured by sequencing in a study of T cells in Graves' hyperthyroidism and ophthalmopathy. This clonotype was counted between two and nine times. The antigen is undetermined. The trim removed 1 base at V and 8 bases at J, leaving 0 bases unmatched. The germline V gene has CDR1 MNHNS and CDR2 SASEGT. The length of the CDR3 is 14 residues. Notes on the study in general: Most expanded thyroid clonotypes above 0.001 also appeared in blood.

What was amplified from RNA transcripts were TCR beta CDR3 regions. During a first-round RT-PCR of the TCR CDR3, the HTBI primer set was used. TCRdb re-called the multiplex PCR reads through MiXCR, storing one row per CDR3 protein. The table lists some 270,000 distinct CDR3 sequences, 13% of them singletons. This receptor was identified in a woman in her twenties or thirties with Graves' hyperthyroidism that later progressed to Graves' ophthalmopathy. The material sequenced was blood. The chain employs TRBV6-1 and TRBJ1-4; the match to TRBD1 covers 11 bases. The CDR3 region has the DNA TGTGCCAGCAGTGAAGGGACAGGGGGCGAAAAACTGTTTTTT. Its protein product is CASSEGTGGEKLFF.